The 3 T cell receptor beta chains below all came from one sample that was sequenced in a study of metastatic and nonmetastatic thyroid tumors. TCRdb re-called clones via MiXCR from the PCR reads. The table includes fewer than 40,000 clones, approximately 40% detected once. Nobody among the patients had been given any treatment before thyroid surgery. The sequenced sample consisted of tumor tissue. Receptors originate from a female donor with papillary thyroid cancer or a benign thyroid nodule (not recorded which). Some clones in this sample may be carry-over from other donors' samples.

V and J are TRBV28 and TRBJ2-1; 10 positions match TRBD1. The germline V gene has CDR1 MDHEN and CDR2 SYDVKM. The V segment lost 7 bases and the J segment 7 bases; nucleotides outside the gene matches: 13. The CDR3 covers 16 residues. CDR3 loop: CASIPLRGQGLNEQFF. For the CDR3, the DNA is TGTGCCAGCATCCCTCTGCGGGGACAGGGGTTAAATGAGCAGTTCTTC.

The chain carries TRBV30 and TRBJ2-5; D unresolved. The CDR3 is 14 residues long. Trimming took off 0 bases at V and 5 bases at J, with 13 bases between the two ends. Germline values: CDR1 GTSNPN, CDR2 SVGIG (reference sequence). The CDR3 region is CAWSVMGMGETQYF. The CDR3 bases are TGTGCCTGGAGTGTGATGGGTATGGGGGAGACCCAGTACTTC.

There are a few counts of this clone. The V gene is TRBV15, the J gene TRBJ2-7; 11 nucleotides match TRBD1. This CDR3 comprises 17 residues. Unmatched junction bases numbered 7, after V lost 0 bases and J lost 3 bases. Germline-derived CDR1 and CDR2 are LNHNV and YYDKDF (reference sequence). The CDR3 loop reads CATSRDSPGQGVYEQYF. CDR3 DNA: TGTGCCACCAGCAGAGATTCACCGGGACAGGGGGTCTACGAGCAGTACTTC.